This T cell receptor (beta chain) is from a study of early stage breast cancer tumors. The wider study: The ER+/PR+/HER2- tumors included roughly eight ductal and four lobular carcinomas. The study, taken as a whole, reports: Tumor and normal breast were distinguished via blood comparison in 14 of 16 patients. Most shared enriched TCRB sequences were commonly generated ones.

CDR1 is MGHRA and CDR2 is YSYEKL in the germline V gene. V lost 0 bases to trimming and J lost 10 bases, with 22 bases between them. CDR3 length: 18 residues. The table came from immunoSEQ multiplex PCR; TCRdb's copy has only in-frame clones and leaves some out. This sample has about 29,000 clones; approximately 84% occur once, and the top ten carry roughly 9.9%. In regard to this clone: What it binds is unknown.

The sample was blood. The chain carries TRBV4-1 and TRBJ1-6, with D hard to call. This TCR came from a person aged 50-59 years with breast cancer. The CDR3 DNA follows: TGCGCCAGCAGCCAAGACCTTGGGTTCGACACTGGTGGATCACCCCTCCACTTT. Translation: CASSQDLGFDTGGSPLHF.